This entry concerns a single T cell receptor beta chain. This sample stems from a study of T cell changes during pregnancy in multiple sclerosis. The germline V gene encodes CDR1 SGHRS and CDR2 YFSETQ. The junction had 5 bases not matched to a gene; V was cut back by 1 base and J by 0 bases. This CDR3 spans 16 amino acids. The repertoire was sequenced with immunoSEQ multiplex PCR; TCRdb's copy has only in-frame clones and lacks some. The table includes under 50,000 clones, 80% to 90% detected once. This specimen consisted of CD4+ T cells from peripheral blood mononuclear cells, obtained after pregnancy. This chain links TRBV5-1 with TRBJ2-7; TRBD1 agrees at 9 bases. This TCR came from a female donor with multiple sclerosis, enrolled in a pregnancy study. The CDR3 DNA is TGCGCCAGCAGCTTGTTGGGGACAGGGAGCTCCTACGAGCAGTACTTC. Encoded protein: CASSLLGTGSSYEQYF.